The present T cell receptor beta chain was sequenced within a study of T-cell reconstitution after alpha-beta-depleted transplantation in children. From germline, CDR1 is SGHRS and CDR2 YFSETQ. The CDR3 is made up of 16 amino acids. The V segment lost 0 bases and the J segment 7 bases; nucleotides outside the gene matches: 9. During its preparation, the TCRbeta library received unique molecular identifiers. TCRdb re-analysed the PCR reads in MiXCR, keeping a single row per CDR3 protein. Of around 110,000 distinct CDR3 sequences listed, 10% are singletons. The chain links TRBV5-1 to TRBJ1-2; TRBD1 matches 10 bases. Sample: PBMCs, taken before TCRalphabeta/CD19-depleted stem cell transplant. This clonotype originated in a boy aged 2 to 9 with acute lymphoblastic leukemia, due to receive a stem cell transplant. CDR3 nucleotide sequence: TGCGCCAGCAGCTTGGGACAGGGGGCGCGGATTTCTGGCTACACCTTC. This gives the protein CASSLGQGARISGYTF.